This T cell receptor beta chain came from a study of T cell repertoires in cytomegalovirus infection. Study summary: Shared public TCR beta signatures pointed to both CMV infection and a matching HLA type.

TCRdb independently ran MiXCR on the reads; one entry per CDR3 protein. The sample has 300,000 or so distinct CDR3 sequences; 20% to 30% are singletons. About this clonotype itself: What it binds is not known.

The material was cultured PBMCs, obtained from culture after CMV antigen stimulation. This clonotype was obtained from a human donor in good health (CMV status not recorded). Some clones in this sample may be carry-over from other donors' samples.

DNA for the CDR3: TGTGCCAGCAGCTTAAGCTACGAATGGGGACGAGGGTCTAATGAAAAACTGTTTTTT. Encoded protein: CASSLSYEWGRGSNEKLFF. The gene calls are TRBV7-9 and TRBJ1-4, with D tentatively TRBD1 (5 bases). The germline V gene encodes CDR1 SEHNR and CDR2 FQNEAQ (reference sequence). Trimming removed 2 bases at V and 3 bases at J, with 22 bases between. The length of the CDR3 is 19 residues. Combining the CDR3 with reference TRBV7-9 and TRBJ1-4 gives the whole variable domain DTGVSQNPRHKITKRGQNVTFRCDPISEHNRLYWYRQTLGQGPEFLTYFQNEAQLEKSRLLSDRFSAERPKGSFSTLEIQRTEQGDSAMYLCASSLSYEWGRGSNEKLFFGSGTQLSVL.